Each of the 2 T cell receptor beta chains below was sequenced from the same sample in a study of cytomegalovirus exposure and HLA in healthy donors. The primer mix had 60 Vbeta and 13 Jbeta primers. Produced via immunoSEQ multiplex PCR; TCRdb's table is partial and in-frame only. The sample has around 150,000 clones; 77% are singletons. The specimen sequenced was PBMCs. The receptors come from a man aged 50 or older in good health and CMV-seropositive.

This rearrangement joins TRBV29-1 to TRBJ2-2, with D uncertain. This CDR3 comprises 12 residues. Germline-derived CDR1 and CDR2 are SQVTM and ANQGSEA. V was pared by 7 bases and J by 1 base, with 7 bases between. The CDR3 region is CSAYLNTGELFF. The CDR3 nucleotides are TGCAGCGCCTACTTGAACACCGGGGAGCTGTTTTTT.

The chain recombines TRBV9 with TRBJ2-5, with 8 nucleotides matching TRBD1. Germline CDR1 and CDR2: SGDLS and YYNGEE. This CDR3 is built from 14 residues. Trimming cost V 3 bases and J 4 bases; bases outside gene matches: 5. CDR3 sequence: CASSARDRGETQYF. CDR3 in DNA: TGTGCCAGCAGCGCGAGAGACAGGGGAGAGACCCAGTACTTC. Full variable domain (rest looked up from reference TRBV9 and TRBJ2-5): DSGVTQTPKHLITATGQRVTLRCSPRSGDLSVYWYQQSLDQGLQFLIQYYNGEERAKGNILERFSAQQFPDLHSELNLSSLELGDSALYFCASSARDRGETQYFGPGTRLLVL.